Each of the 32 T cell receptor beta chains below was sequenced from the same sample in a study of blood T cell repertoires in COVID-19. Using immunoSEQ multiplex PCR, the repertoire was profiled, and TCRdb retains in-frame clones only, with some absent. The profile shows around 180,000 clones, 81% of them singletons. The sequencing input was peripheral blood. These receptors all come from an elderly woman with COVID-19, enrolled during active disease.

V gene TRBV2 combines with J gene TRBJ1-1; D is possibly TRBD1 (5 bases). Germline CDR1 is SNHLY and CDR2 is FYNNEI. The CDR3 length is 15 residues. Trimming removed 6 bases at V and 2 bases at J, with 16 bases between. The CDR3 DNA reads as TGTGCCAGCAGGGCTTCGGAGGGGCTAAACACTGAAGCTTTCTTT. This gives the protein CASRASEGLNTEAFF.

This chain connects TRBV16 to TRBJ1-2; no firm D call. Germline CDR1 KGHSY, CDR2 FQNENV. This CDR3 has 15 residues. V was pared by 0 bases and J by 0 bases, with 8 bases between. Here the CDR3 reads CASSQSTRANYGYTF. As DNA, the CDR3 is TGTGCCAGCAGCCAATCGACGCGGGCTAACTATGGCTACACCTTC. The variable domain in full, completed from reference TRBV16 and TRBJ1-2, reads GEEVAQTPKHLVRGEGQKAKLYCAPIKGHSYVFWYQQVLKNEFKFLISFQNENVFDETGMPKERFSAKCLPNSPCSLEIQATKLEDSAVYFCASSQSTRANYGYTFGSGTRLTVV.

This chain links TRBV10-3 with TRBJ2-1, with 10 bases matching TRBD2. V lost 0 bases and J lost 8; bases outside the gene matches: 4. There are 15 residues in the CDR3. Germline V lookup: CDR1 ENHRY, CDR2 SYGVKD. The CDR3: CAISESQRGGDEQFF. CDR3 bases: TGTGCCATCAGTGAGTCCCAGCGGGGGGGCGATGAGCAGTTCTTC.

This chain joins TRBV30 and TRBJ1-5; possibly TRBD1 for D (5 bases). V gave up 2 bases and J gave up 7 bases, with 9 bases separating them. Germline V gene data show CDR1 as GTSNPN and CDR2 as SVGIG (reference sequence). The CDR3 covers 12 residues. CDR3 residues: CAWSQQGQPQHF. CDR3 bases: TGTGCCTGGAGTCAGCAGGGACAGCCCCAGCATTTT. The entire variable domain, with the rest obtained from reference TRBV30 and TRBJ1-5, is as follows: SQTIHQWPATLVQPVGSPLSLECTVEGTSNPNLYWYRQAAGRGLQLLFYSVGIGQISSEVPQNLSASRPQDRQFILSSKKLLLSDSGFYLCAWSQQGQPQHFGDGTRLSIL.

The V gene is TRBV18, the J gene TRBJ2-7; 11 positions match TRBD1. This CDR3 is 13 amino acids long. The ends lost 6 bases at V and 7 bases at J; junction bases unmatched: 5. Looked up from germline, CDR1 is KGHSH and CDR2 is LQKENI. The CDR3 spells CASSAGQGVEQYF. The CDR3 DNA reads TGTGCCAGCTCGGCGGGACAGGGGGTGGAGCAGTACTTC.

The chain carries TRBV18 and TRBJ1-6; weak D call: TRBD1 (6 bases). The CDR3 spans 16 residues. V gave up 2 bases and J gave up 5 bases, with 13 bases separating them. Germline CDR1 KGHSH, CDR2 LQKENI. The CDR3 sequence is CASSPGGAGDNSPLHF. The CDR3, as DNA: TGTGCCAGCTCACCAGGGGGGGCAGGAGATAATTCACCCCTCCACTTT.

The rearrangement uses TRBV7-8 and TRBJ2-4; maybe TRBD1 (6 bases). This CDR3 comprises 13 residues. Per germline, CDR1 SGHVS and CDR2 FQNEAQ. Trimming removed 1 base at V and 8 bases at J, with 9 bases between. Here the CDR3 reads CASSLVRGDIQYF. CDR3 nucleotide sequence: TGTGCCAGCAGCTTAGTCAGGGGTGACATTCAGTACTTC. The variable domain in full, with the rest retrieved from reference TRBV7-8 and TRBJ2-4, is GAGVSQSPRYKVAKRGQDVALRCDPISGHVSLFWYQQALGQGPEFLTYFQNEAQLDKSGLPSDRFFAERPEGSVSTLKIQRTQQEDSAVYLCASSLVRGDIQYFGAGTRLSVL.

The genes are TRBV3-1 (or the pseudogene TRBV3-2) and TRBJ2-5; TRBD1 agrees at 11 bases. Germline values: CDR1 LGHDT, CDR2 YNNKEL (reference sequence). This CDR3 spans 15 amino acids. J was trimmed by 4 bases and V by 4 bases; bases with no gene match: 5. The CDR3 nucleotides read TGTGCCAGCAGCCGAACCGGGACAGGGGGAGAGACCCAGTACTTC. Residues: CASSRTGTGGETQYF.

This clone was counted once. The gene calls are TRBV10-1 and TRBJ2-5; D remains unclear. The CDR3 runs to 11 residues. The V gene's germline CDR1 is WNHNN and CDR2 SYGVQD (reference sequence). V lost 3 bases and J lost 5, with 4 bases in between. The CDR3, as DNA: TGCGCCAGCAGTGACGGTGAGACCCAGTACTTC. Amino acid sequence: CASSDGETQYF.

Written as DNA, the CDR3 is TGCAGCGTACGCGGGAGGAAAAATGAGCAGTTCTTC. This gives the protein CSVRGRKNEQFF. The chain recombines TRBV29-1 with TRBJ2-1; 8 bases map to TRBD2. CDR1 is SQVTM and CDR2 is ANQGSEA in the germline V gene. This CDR3 is built from 12 residues. J lost 7 bases, V lost 6 bases, and 5 bases had no gene match.

The chain recombines TRBV19 with TRBJ2-7; D is perhaps TRBD1 (5 bases). The germline gives CDR1 LNHDA, CDR2 SQIVND (reference sequence). This CDR3 is built from 14 residues. The germline V and J ends were trimmed by 2 bases and 0 bases, with 8 bases remaining between them. CDR3 protein: CASSIWGSSYEQYF. The CDR3 coding sequence is TGTGCCAGTAGTATATGGGGCAGCTCCTACGAGCAGTACTTC.

V and J are TRBV20-1 and TRBJ2-1, with D maybe TRBD2 (5 bases). This CDR3 contains 14 residues. CDR1 and CDR2 from the germline V gene are DFQATT and SNEGSKA (reference sequence). V was trimmed by 3 bases and J by 4 bases, leaving 13 bases between them. The CDR3 bases are TGCAGTGCTAGTAGGAGCGGATTTTACAATGAGCAGTTCTTC. Residues: CSASRSGFYNEQFF.

The chain is built from TRBV10-3 and TRBJ2-7; 9 positions match TRBD2. The length of the CDR3 is 16 residues. The junction had 15 bases not matched to a gene; V was cut back by 10 bases and J by 2 bases. The germline V gene has CDR1 ENHRY and CDR2 SYGVKD. As DNA, the CDR3 is TGTGCCACGATCCCCCCCCCTACTAGCGGGCCCTACGAGCAGTACTTC. Translation gives CATIPPPTSGPYEQYF.

This clone was observed a single time. V usage is TRBV20-1 and J usage is TRBJ2-7; 13 bases are a match to TRBD2. In germline, CDR1 is DFQATT, CDR2 SNEGSKA (reference sequence). After removal of 3 bases from V and 2 bases from J, the junction contained 10 bases not matched to a gene. This CDR3 spans 17 amino acids. CDR3 loop: CSASPPRLAGGTYEQYF. DNA of the CDR3: TGCAGTGCTAGTCCCCCCCGACTAGCGGGAGGCACCTACGAGCAGTACTTC.

This clone was seen only once. The gene calls are TRBV18 and TRBJ1-2; D is ambiguous. Per the germline V gene, CDR1 is KGHSH and CDR2 is LQKENI. Trimming cost V 6 bases and J 3 bases, with 26 bases left between them. The CDR3 totals 18 residues. CDR3 protein: CASSPYGLEFTPHYGYTF. CDR3 coding DNA: TGTGCCAGCTCGCCCTACGGACTCGAATTTACCCCCCACTATGGCTACACCTTC.

This clone was counted once. This chain uses TRBV18 with TRBJ2-3; 7 nucleotides align to TRBD2. With V trimmed by 4 bases and J by 6 bases, 4 bases remained unmatched. The length of the CDR3 is 13 residues. CDR1 KGHSH and CDR2 LQKENI come from the germline V gene. The CDR3 protein is CASSRGLSDTQYF. CDR3 sequence (DNA): TGTGCCAGCTCACGGGGACTATCGGATACGCAGTATTTT.

The rearrangement uses TRBV5-4 and TRBJ2-7; 13 bases map to TRBD2. Looked up from germline, CDR1 is SGHNT and CDR2 is YYREEE (reference sequence). This CDR3 contains 15 residues. The V gene end was trimmed by 4 bases and the J gene end by 3 bases; junction bases not matched to a gene: 4. CDR3 sequence: CASSTRLAGGYEQYF. The CDR3 bases are TGTGCCAGCAGCACCCGACTAGCGGGAGGCTACGAGCAGTACTTC.

This sequence joins TRBV28 and TRBJ2-3, with D tentatively TRBD2 (6 bases). The germline V and J ends were trimmed by 10 bases and 1 base, with 15 bases remaining between them. Germline V gene sequence: CDR1 MDHEN, CDR2 SYDVKM. This CDR3 contains 14 residues. The DNA for the CDR3 is TGTGCCATCTCGCGGGGAGTTGGCACAGATACGCAGTATTTT. Residues: CAISRGVGTDTQYF.

V and J are TRBV20-1 and TRBJ1-6; TRBD1 agrees at 7 bases. This CDR3 is built from 11 residues. Looked up from germline, CDR1 is DFQATT and CDR2 is SNEGSKA (reference sequence). With 4 bases clipped from V and 12 bases from J, the junction kept 3 bases outside the gene matches. The CDR3 here is CSAKQGLPLHF. The CDR3 DNA reads as TGCAGTGCTAAACAGGGGTTACCCCTCCACTTT.

This clone showed up just a few times. Other DNA sequences in this sample translate to the same CDR3. This chain joins TRBV18 and TRBJ2-2; D gene unclear. Trimming removed 5 bases from V and 1 base from J, with 5 bases in between. The CDR3 sequence is 13 residues long. Germline CDR1 KGHSH, CDR2 LQKENI. The CDR3 protein is CASSGQNTGELFF. The CDR3 coding sequence is TGTGCCAGCTCAGGGCAGAACACCGGGGAGCTGTTTTTT.

This clone was recorded once. The chain uses TRBV3-1 (or the pseudogene TRBV3-2) and TRBJ2-3, with D tentatively TRBD2 (5 bases). CDR1 is LGHDT and CDR2 is YNNKEL in the germline V gene (reference sequence). This CDR3 is built from 15 residues. Trimming pared 4 bases from V and 2 bases from J, leaving 13 bases between. This CDR3 is CASSPRREDTDTQYF. The CDR3 nucleotides read TGTGCCAGCAGCCCCCGACGGGAAGACACAGATACGCAGTATTTT.

The CDR3: CASSLLGGRLGYGYTF. The CDR3 nucleotides read TGTGCCAGCAGTTTACTAGGGGGTAGATTGGGCTATGGCTACACCTTC. This rearrangement joins TRBV28 to TRBJ1-2, with D possibly being TRBD1 (6 bases). Germline-derived CDR1 and CDR2 are MDHEN and SYDVKM. CDR3 length: 16 amino acids. The V end was cut by 2 bases, the J end by 4 bases, with 17 bases between.

V usage is TRBV11-3 and J usage is TRBJ1-4; 8 bases match TRBD1. With V trimmed by 6 bases and J by 7 bases, 7 bases remained unmatched. CDR3 length: 14 residues. In germline, CDR1 is SGHNT, CDR2 YENEEA. In nucleotides, the CDR3 is TGTGCCAGCAGTCCAGACAGGGGAGGTGAAAAACTGTTTTTT. Amino acids: CASSPDRGGEKLFF.

The V and J genes are TRBV7-2 and TRBJ1-2; no clear D gene. CDR3 length equals 15 residues. Germline lookup yields CDR1 SGHTA and CDR2 FQGNSA. Trimming shortened V by 2 bases and J by 4 bases, and 14 bases separated the two germline ends. CDR3 DNA sequence: TGTGCCAGCAGCTTAAACACAGTCCCTCTCTATGGCTACACCTTC. Residues: CASSLNTVPLYGYTF. Drawing the rest from reference TRBV7-2 and TRBJ1-2, the complete variable domain is GAGVSQSPSNKVTEKGKDVELRCDPISGHTALYWYRQSLGQGLEFLIYFQGNSAPDKSGLPSDRFSAERTGGSVSTLTIQRTQQEDSAVYLCASSLNTVPLYGYTFGSGTRLTVV.

This chain connects TRBV6-5 to TRBJ1-5; D unresolved. The V gene's germline CDR1 is MNHEY and CDR2 SVGAGI. Trimming removed 5 bases from V and 0 bases from J, with 11 bases in between. The CDR3 runs 15 residues. The CDR3 spells CASSPLSSSNQPQHF. The CDR3 DNA is TGTGCCAGCAGTCCTCTATCCTCTAGCAATCAGCCCCAGCATTTT.

This rearrangement joins TRBV29-1 to TRBJ2-3; 8 bases fit TRBD1. Germline CDR1 reads SQVTM; CDR2 reads ANQGSEA. V trimming: 0 bases; J trimming: 6 bases; junction bases outside the gene matches: 5. The CDR3 extends over 14 amino acids. The CDR3 sequence: CSVEEWTGIDTQYF. The DNA for the CDR3 is TGCAGCGTTGAAGAGTGGACAGGGATCGATACGCAGTATTTT.

The chain couples TRBV2 to TRBJ1-5; 8 nucleotides agree with TRBD1. V gave up 6 bases and J gave up 2 bases; unmatched junction bases: 6. The CDR3 runs 15 residues. In germline, CDR1 is SNHLY, CDR2 FYNNEI. CDR3 DNA sequence: TGTGCCAGCAGCGGACAGGGAAGGGGCAATCAGCCCCAGCATTTT. It encodes CASSGQGRGNQPQHF.

This clone was recorded a few times. V gene TRBV11-2 combines with J gene TRBJ2-3; 11 nucleotides line up with TRBD2. J lost 6 bases, V lost 2 bases, and 1 base had no gene match. CDR1 and CDR2 (germline): SGHAT, FQNNGV. The CDR3 has 14 amino acids. The CDR3 loop is CASSLLAGGDTQYF. The CDR3 bases are TGTGCCAGCAGCTTACTAGCGGGGGGTGATACGCAGTATTTT.

This chain connects TRBV6-5 to TRBJ1-1, with a possible D match to TRBD1 (5 bases). The V end lost 7 bases, the J end lost 1 base, and 13 bases lay between the germline ends. This CDR3 spans 14 amino acids. Per the germline V gene, CDR1 is MNHEY and CDR2 is SVGAGI. The CDR3 loop reads CASNIRGANTEAFF. The CDR3 coding sequence is TGTGCCAGCAATATCCGCGGGGCGAACACTGAAGCTTTCTTT.

The chain's CDR3 is CASSFPRGTEAFF. The CDR3 nucleotides are TGTGCCAGCAGTTTCCCCAGGGGCACTGAAGCTTTCTTT. This rearrangement joins TRBV28 to TRBJ1-1, with D perhaps TRBD1 (6 bases). The CDR3 has 13 amino acids. V lost 3 bases and J 4 bases, leaving 9 bases between the germline ends. The germline V gene has CDR1 MDHEN and CDR2 SYDVKM.

The V gene is TRBV2, the J gene TRBJ1-2, with 8 bases that match TRBD1. Germline V gene data show CDR1 as SNHLY and CDR2 as FYNNEI. With V trimmed by 8 bases and J by 7 bases, 18 bases remained unmatched. This CDR3 contains 16 residues. This chain's CDR3 is CASEKTHTHTGGGYTF. The CDR3 DNA sequence: TGTGCCAGCGAGAAAACACACACGCACACAGGGGGTGGCTACACCTTC.

CDR3 amino acids: CASRIQGSGNTIYF. CDR3 in DNA: TGTGCCAGCAGAATACAGGGTTCTGGAAACACCATATATTTT. This chain joins TRBV5-4 and TRBJ1-3, with D perhaps TRBD1 (6 bases). This CDR3 has 14 amino acids. The V end was cut by 5 bases, the J end by 1 base, with 10 bases between. From germline, CDR1 is SGHNT and CDR2 YYREEE (reference sequence).